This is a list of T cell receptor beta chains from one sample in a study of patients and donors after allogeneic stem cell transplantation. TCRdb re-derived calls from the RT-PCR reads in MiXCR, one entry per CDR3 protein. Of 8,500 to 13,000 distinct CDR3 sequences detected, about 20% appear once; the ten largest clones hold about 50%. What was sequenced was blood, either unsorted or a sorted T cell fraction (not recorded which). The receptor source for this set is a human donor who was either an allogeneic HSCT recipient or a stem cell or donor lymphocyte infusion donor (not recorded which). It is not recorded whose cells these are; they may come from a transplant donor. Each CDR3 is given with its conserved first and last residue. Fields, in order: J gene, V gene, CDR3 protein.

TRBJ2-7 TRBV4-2 CASSQDQVGAYSYEQYF
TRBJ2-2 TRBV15 CATSRDSGELFF
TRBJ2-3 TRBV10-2 CASSEAWDTQYF
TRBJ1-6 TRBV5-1 CASSAGGYNSPLHF
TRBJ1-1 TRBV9 CASSLSRNTEAFF
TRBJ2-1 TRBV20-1 CSALKTGGAGNEQFF
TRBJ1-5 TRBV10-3 CAISEDYSNQPQHF
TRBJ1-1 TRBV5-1 CASSLTGPTEAFF
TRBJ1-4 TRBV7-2 CASSLDRAQSGLFF
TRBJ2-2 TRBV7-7 CASSQDLNTGELFF
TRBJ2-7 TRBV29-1 CSVWGREAHEQYF
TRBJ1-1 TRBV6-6 CASSYQGQGAGAEAFF
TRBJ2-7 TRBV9 CASSVGGQEIAYEQYF
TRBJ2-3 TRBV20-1 CSARPEGGTTGADTQYF
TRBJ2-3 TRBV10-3 CAISAGAVGDTQYF
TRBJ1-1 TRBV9 CASSVGQGENTEAFF
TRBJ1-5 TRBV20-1 CSAVRGGNQPQHF
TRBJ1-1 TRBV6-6 CASYGTGGTEAFF
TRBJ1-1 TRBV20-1 CSAGGQLNTEAFF
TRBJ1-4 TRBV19 CASSIEGTATNEKLFF
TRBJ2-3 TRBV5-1 CASIGQFGGTDTQYF
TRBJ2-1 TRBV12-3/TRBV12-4 CATAETPLAGGRNEQFF
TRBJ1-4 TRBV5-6 CASSLRTGGSEKLFF
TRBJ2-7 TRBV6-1 CASSETTYEQYF
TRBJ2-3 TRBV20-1 CSAATFDWGTADTQYF
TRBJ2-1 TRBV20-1 CSARDNSGPYNEQFF
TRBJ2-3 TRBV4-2 CASSERRTDTQYF
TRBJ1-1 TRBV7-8 CASSLASGVDTEAFF
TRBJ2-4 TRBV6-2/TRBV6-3 CATMDGPPMNIQYF
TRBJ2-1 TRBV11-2 CASATYNEQFF
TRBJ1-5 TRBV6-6 CASSSFGTASNQPQHF
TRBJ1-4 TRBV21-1 CASSFPRQEANEKLFF
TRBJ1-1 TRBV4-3 CASRQGMNTEAFF
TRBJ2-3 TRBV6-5 CASSYSRGGSTDTQYF
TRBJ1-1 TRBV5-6 CASSFGTATEAFF
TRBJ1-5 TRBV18 CASSPGTEDQPQHF
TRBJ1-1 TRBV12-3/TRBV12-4 CASSPGTGMVTEAFF
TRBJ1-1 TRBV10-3 CAIRDRVWTEAFF
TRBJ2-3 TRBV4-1 CASSPAIRRGASSTDTQYF
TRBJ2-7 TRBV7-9 CASSSRTGAAYEQYF
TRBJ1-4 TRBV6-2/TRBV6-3 CASSSTGGAFEKLFF
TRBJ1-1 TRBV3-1 CASSQEGALNTEAFF
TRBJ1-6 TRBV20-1 CSARDRNSGGGNNSPLHF
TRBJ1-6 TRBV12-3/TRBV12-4 CASSLESDGLIYNSPLHF
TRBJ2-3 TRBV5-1 CASSFGGGIPDTQYF
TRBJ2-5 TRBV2 CASRDLQETQYF
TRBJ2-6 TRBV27 CASSPRPHSGANVLTF
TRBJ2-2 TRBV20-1 CSARGIANTGELFF
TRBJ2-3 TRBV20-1 CSARRTGETDTQYF
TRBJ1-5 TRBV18 CASSAGLEHQPQHF
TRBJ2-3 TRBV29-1 CSTGQVRDTQYF
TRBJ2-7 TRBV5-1 CASSMNPGLADQSYEQYF
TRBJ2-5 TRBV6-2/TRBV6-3 CASSRTRGETQYF
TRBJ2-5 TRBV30 CAWKNSRLGTQYF
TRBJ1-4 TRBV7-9 CASSASGHTNNEKLFF
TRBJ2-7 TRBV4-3 CASSQDPPGSYEQYF
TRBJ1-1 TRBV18 CASSYRAGITEAFF